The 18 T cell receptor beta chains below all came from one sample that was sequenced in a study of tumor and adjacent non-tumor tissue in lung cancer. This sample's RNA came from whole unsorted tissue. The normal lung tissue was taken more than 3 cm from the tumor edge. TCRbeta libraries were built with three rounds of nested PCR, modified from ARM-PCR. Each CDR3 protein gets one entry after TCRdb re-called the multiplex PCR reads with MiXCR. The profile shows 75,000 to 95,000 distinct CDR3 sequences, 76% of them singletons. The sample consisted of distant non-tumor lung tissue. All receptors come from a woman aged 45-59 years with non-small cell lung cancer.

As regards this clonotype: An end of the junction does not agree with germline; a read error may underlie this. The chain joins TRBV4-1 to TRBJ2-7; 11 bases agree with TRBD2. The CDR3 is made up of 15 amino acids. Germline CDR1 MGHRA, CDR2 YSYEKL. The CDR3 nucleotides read TGTGCCAGCAGAAAGACCCTAGCGGGAGGTGGCGAGCAGTACTTC. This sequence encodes CASRKTLAGGGEQYF.

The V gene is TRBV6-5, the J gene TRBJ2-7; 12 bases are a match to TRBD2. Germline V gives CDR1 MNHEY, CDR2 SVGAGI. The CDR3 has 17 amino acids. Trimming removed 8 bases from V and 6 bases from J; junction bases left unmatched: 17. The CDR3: CASGRARTSGVPCEQYF. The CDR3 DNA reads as TGTGCCAGCGGTCGTGCTAGGACTAGCGGGGTTCCCTGCGAGCAGTACTTC.

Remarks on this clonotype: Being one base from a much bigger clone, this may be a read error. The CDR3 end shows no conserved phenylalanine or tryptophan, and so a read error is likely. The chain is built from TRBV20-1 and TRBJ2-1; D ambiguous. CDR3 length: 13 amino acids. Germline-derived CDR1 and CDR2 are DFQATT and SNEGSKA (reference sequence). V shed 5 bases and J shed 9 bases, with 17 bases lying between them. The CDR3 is CSASTLTGSEQFL. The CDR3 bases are TGCAGTGCTTCGACACTTACGGGCAGTGAGCAGTTCCTC.

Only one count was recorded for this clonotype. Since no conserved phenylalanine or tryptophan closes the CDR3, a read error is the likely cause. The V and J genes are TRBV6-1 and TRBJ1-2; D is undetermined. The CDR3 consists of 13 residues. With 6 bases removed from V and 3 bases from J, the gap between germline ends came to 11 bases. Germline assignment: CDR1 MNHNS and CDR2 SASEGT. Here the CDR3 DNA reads TGTGCCAGCAGGACCAGACCCTACTATGGCTACACCTCC. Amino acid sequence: CASRTRPYYGYTS.

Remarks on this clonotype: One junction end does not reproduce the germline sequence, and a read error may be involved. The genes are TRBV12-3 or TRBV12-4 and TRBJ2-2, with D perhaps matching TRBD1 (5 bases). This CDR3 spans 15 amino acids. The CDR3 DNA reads TGTGCGAGCATTTTGACAGCGTTGGACACCGGGGAGCTGTTTTTT. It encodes CASILTALDTGELFF.

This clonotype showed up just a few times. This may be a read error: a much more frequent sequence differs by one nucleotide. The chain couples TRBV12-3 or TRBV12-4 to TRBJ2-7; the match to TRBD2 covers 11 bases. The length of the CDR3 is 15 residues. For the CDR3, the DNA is TGTGCCAGCACCCCCTCTAGCGGGGGGCCCTACAAGCAGTACTTC. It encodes CASTPSSGGPYKQYF.

In nucleotides, the CDR3 is TGTGCCAGCAGCTTAGAGGATAGCGGGCGATTCTACTTC. It codes for CASSLEDSGRFYF. This rearrangement joins TRBV11-2 to TRBJ2-5; TRBD2 aligns across 7 bases. V trimming: 0 bases; J trimming: 14 bases; junction bases outside the gene matches: 9. The CDR3 contains 13 residues. The germline CDR1 and CDR2 sequences are SGHAT and FQNNGV.

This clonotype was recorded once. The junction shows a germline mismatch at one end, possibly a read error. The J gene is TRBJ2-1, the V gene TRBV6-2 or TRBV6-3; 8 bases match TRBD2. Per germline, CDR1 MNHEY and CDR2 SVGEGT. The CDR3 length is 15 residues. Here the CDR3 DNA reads TGTGCAAGCAGCCCCGGGCTAGCGGGTGTAAATGTGCAGTTCTTC. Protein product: CASSPGLAGVNVQFF.

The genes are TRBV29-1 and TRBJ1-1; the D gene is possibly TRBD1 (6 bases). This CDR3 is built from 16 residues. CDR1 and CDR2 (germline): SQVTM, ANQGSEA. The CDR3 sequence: CSVTMDIGGAGTEAFF. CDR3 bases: TGCAGTGTTACTATGGACATTGGGGGCGCAGGGACTGAAGCTTTCTTT. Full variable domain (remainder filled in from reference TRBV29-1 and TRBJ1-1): SAVISQKPSRDICQRGTSLTIQCQVDSQVTMMFWYRQQPGQSLTLIATANQGSEATYESGFVIDKFPISRPNLTFSTLTVSNMSPEDSSIYLCSVTMDIGGAGTEAFFGQGTRLTVV.

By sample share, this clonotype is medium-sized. CDR3: CATRHSDTQYF. In DNA form, the CDR3 reads TGCGCCACCCGACACTCAGATACGCAGTATTTT. The chain has TRBV10-2 and TRBJ2-3; D is undetermined. CDR1 is WSHSY and CDR2 is SAAADI in the germline V gene. Trimming shortened V by 10 bases and J by 4 bases, and 9 bases separated the two germline ends. The CDR3 length is 11 residues.

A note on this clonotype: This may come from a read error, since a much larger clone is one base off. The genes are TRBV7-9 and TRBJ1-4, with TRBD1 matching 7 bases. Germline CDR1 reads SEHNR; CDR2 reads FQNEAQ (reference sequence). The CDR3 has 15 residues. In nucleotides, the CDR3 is TGTGTCAGCAGCTTACAGGGGACAACTAATGAAAAACTGTTTTTT. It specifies CVSSLQGTTNEKLFF.

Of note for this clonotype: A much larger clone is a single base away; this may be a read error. The CDR3 here is CASNDNQGQLFF. CDR3 sequence (DNA): TGTGCCAGCAATGATAACCAGGGACAACTGTTTTTT. The chain uses TRBV6-4 and TRBJ1-4, with D perhaps TRBD1 (5 bases). The germline V gene has CDR1 MRHNA and CDR2 SNTAGT. The V end lost 7 bases, the J end lost 12 bases, and 15 bases lay between the germline ends. This CDR3 spans 12 amino acids.

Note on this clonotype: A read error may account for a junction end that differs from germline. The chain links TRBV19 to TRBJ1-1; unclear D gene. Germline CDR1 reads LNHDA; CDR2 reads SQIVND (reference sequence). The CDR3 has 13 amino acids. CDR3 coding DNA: TGTGCCAATAGTATTCAGACGAACACTGAAGCTTTCTTT. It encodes CANSIQTNTEAFF.

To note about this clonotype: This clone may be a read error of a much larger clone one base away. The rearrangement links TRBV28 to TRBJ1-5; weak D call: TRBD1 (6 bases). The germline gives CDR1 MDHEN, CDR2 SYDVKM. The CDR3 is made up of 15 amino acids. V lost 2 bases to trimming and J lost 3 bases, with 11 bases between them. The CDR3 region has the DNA TGTGCCAGCAGTTTAAGGGGGGGTGCCAATCAGCCCCAGCATTTT. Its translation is CASSLRGGANQPQHF.

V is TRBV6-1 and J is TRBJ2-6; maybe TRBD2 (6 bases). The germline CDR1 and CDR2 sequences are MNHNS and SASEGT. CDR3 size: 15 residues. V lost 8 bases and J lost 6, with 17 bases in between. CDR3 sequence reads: CASGGTTSEANVLTF. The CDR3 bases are TGTGCCAGCGGGGGGACCACGTCCGAGGCCAACGTCCTGACTTTC.

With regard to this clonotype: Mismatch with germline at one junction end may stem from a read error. The CDR3 DNA follows: TGTGCCAACAGTGAATTTCAAGCGGGAGGGCACGAGCAGTGCTTC. This translates into CANSEFQAGGHEQCF. The rearrangement links TRBV6-1 to TRBJ2-7, with TRBD2 matching over 10 bases. The CDR3 covers 15 residues. The germline V gene encodes CDR1 MNHNS and CDR2 SASEGT.

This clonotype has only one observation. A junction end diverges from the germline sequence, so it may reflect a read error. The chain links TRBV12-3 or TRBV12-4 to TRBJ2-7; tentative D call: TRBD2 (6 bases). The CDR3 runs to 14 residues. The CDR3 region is CASSPPGGSCEQYF. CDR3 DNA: TGTGCCAGCAGCCCCCCCGGGGGTTCCTGCGAGCAATACTTC.

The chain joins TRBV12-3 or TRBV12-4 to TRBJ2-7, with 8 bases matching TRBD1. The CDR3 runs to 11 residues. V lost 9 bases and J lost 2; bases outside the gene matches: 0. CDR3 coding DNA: TGTGCCAGGGGACAGGCCTACGAGCAGTACTTC. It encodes CARGQAYEQYF.